A single sample is the source of the 16 T cell receptor beta chains below, sequenced in a study of cytomegalovirus exposure and HLA in healthy donors. Vbeta (60) and Jbeta (13) primers were used in the PCR. The protocol was immunoSEQ multiplex PCR, while the TCRdb copy is restricted to in-frame clones and leaves out a portion. Altogether about 63,000 clones are present, roughly 67% being singletons, with the ten largest covering about 5.7%. Sequenced sample: PBMCs. The origin of the receptors is a man aged 45-65 years in good health and CMV-seronegative.

This clone was observed a handful of times. The rearrangement uses TRBV7-9 and TRBJ2-2, with D possibly TRBD2 on 6 matching bases. Germline CDR1 and CDR2: SEHNR and FQNEAQ (reference sequence). CDR3 length: 16 amino acids. Trimming shortened V by 1 base and J by 3 bases, and 12 bases separated the two germline ends. CDR3 amino acids: CASSLEATSHTGELFF. CDR3 nucleotide sequence: TGTGCCAGCAGCTTAGAGGCAACTAGCCACACCGGGGAGCTGTTTTTT.

V is TRBV6-5 and J is TRBJ1-4; D might be TRBD1 (6 bases). The CDR3 runs to 14 residues. Looked up from germline, CDR1 is MNHEY and CDR2 is SVGAGI. V lost 6 bases and J 2 bases, leaving 10 bases between the germline ends. In DNA, the CDR3 is TGTGCCAGCAGGTCCACAGGGACTAATGAAAAACTGTTTTTT. Translated: CASRSTGTNEKLFF.

In DNA, the CDR3 is TGTGCCAGCAGCGTGGGGACTAGCGGGGGGATCTACGAGCAGTACTTC. Protein: CASSVGTSGGIYEQYF. This chain connects TRBV9 to TRBJ2-7, with 15 positions matching TRBD2. The CDR3 spans 16 residues. V lost 2 bases to trimming and J lost 3 bases; unmatched junction nucleotides: 3. Germline V gene sequence: CDR1 SGDLS, CDR2 YYNGEE.

The V gene is TRBV9, the J gene TRBJ2-3; 12 nucleotides line up with TRBD1. The CDR3 contains 16 residues. Germline V gene data show CDR1 as SGDLS and CDR2 as YYNGEE. Trimming removed 3 bases from V and 6 bases from J; junction bases left unmatched: 8. CDR3 sequence reads: CASSASGTGGRDTQYF. The CDR3 DNA reads as TGTGCCAGCAGCGCCTCCGGGACAGGGGGCCGGGATACGCAGTATTTT.

This clone was picked up one time. J is TRBJ1-1 and V is TRBV5-1; TRBD1 is a possible D gene (6 bases). CDR3 length equals 15 residues. Germline CDR1 reads SGHRS; CDR2 reads YFSETQ. Trimming left V 0 bases short and J 1 base short, with 10 bases between. This CDR3 reads CASSLGTVANTEAFF. CDR3 DNA: TGCGCCAGCAGCTTGGGGACAGTAGCGAACACTGAAGCTTTCTTT.

The sample holds a few counts of this clone. This sequence joins TRBV6-4 and TRBJ1-1; 7 bases map to TRBD1. The germline V gene has CDR1 MRHNA and CDR2 SNTAGT. The CDR3 length is 14 residues. J was trimmed by 3 bases and V by 5 bases; bases with no gene match: 6. CDR3 in amino acids: CASSRQGWDTEAFF. In nucleotides, the CDR3 is TGTGCCAGCAGTCGACAGGGTTGGGACACTGAAGCTTTCTTT.

This clone appeared a few times. The CDR3 DNA reads as TGTGCCAGCAGCAAGTATTCGGGAGAACCTGCTCATCCGGGACAGGCGTCCTATGGCTACACCTTC. Protein product: CASSKYSGEPAHPGQASYGYTF. The V and J genes are TRBV21-1 and TRBJ1-2; the tabulated D call, TRBD1, remains unverified against the DNA. TRBV21-1 is labeled a pseudogene. The CDR3 extends over 22 amino acids.

As regards this clone: The junction differs from germline at one of its ends, possibly a read error. The gene calls are TRBV7-9 and TRBJ2-2; no clear D. This CDR3 is built from 18 residues. Germline values: CDR1 SEHNR, CDR2 FQNEAQ (reference sequence). The CDR3 reads CSSSSRTSAKTNTGELFF. The CDR3 DNA sequence: TGTTCCAGCAGCTCTCGTACAAGCGCGAAGACGAACACCGGGGAGCTGTTTTTT.

As to this clone: Other DNA sequences in this sample translate to the same CDR3. This chain uses TRBV7-3 with TRBJ2-5; 8 bases are a match to TRBD2. V gave up 2 bases and J gave up 7 bases; unmatched junction bases: 3. CDR1 and CDR2 (germline): SGHTA, FQGTGA. The CDR3 spans 13 residues. The DNA for the CDR3 is TGTGCCAGCAGCTTACGGGAGGGAGCGACCCAGTACTTC. It codes for CASSLREGATQYF.

The V and J genes are TRBV10-1 and TRBJ1-2, with a tentative D call TRBD1 (6 bases). Per the germline V gene, CDR1 is WNHNN and CDR2 is SYGVQD (reference sequence). This CDR3 comprises 15 residues. Trimming removed 6 bases at V and 2 bases at J, with 16 bases between. CDR3 nucleotides: TGCGCCAGCAGCGACGCCCGGACAGCCAACTATGGCTACACCTTC. It codes for CASSDARTANYGYTF.

CDR3 amino acids: CASSLGPLGAPQHF. In nucleotides, the CDR3 is TGTGCCAGCAGCTTAGGCCCCCTTGGGGCGCCCCAGCATTTT. This rearrangement joins TRBV11-2 to TRBJ1-5; D may be TRBD1 (5 bases). V was clipped by 1 base and J by 9 bases, with 13 bases between them. Germline CDR1 and CDR2: SGHAT and FQNNGV. The CDR3 has 14 amino acids.

This clone was counted once. The chain links TRBV5-1 to TRBJ1-3; D might be TRBD1 (6 bases). The CDR3 extends over 15 amino acids. V shed 4 bases and J shed 2 bases, with 13 bases lying between them. The germline CDR1 and CDR2 sequences are SGHRS and YFSETQ. The CDR3 coding sequence is TGCGCCAGCAGCGGAAACAGGGCAACTGGAAACACCATATATTTT. Its translation is CASSGNRATGNTIYF.

The chain uses TRBV11-2 and TRBJ1-2, with D possibly being TRBD1 (6 bases). The length of the CDR3 is 13 residues. Trimming stripped 5 bases from V and 2 bases from J, with 9 bases between. Germline V gives CDR1 SGHAT, CDR2 FQNNGV. CDR3 sequence reads: CASSRQDNYGYTF. The CDR3 bases are TGTGCCAGCAGCCGACAGGACAACTATGGCTACACCTTC. The full variable domain, its missing parts supplied by reference TRBV11-2 and TRBJ1-2, is EAGVAQSPRYKIIEKRQSVAFWCNPISGHATLYWYQQILGQGPKLLIQFQNNGVVDDSQLPKDRFSAERLKGVDSTLKIQPAKLEDSAVYLCASSRQDNYGYTFGSGTRLTVV.

This rearrangement joins TRBV7-3 to TRBJ1-1; D is ambiguous. This CDR3 contains 16 residues. V was clipped by 1 base and J by 4 bases, with 16 bases between them. Germline CDR1 SGHTA, CDR2 FQGTGA. CDR3 protein: CASSLIGREAGTEAFF. The CDR3 coding sequence is TGTGCCAGCAGCTTAATTGGACGGGAGGCTGGCACTGAAGCTTTCTTT.

This sequence joins TRBV7-9 and TRBJ2-1; D not certain. Germline CDR1 and CDR2: SEHNR and FQNEAQ (reference sequence). The CDR3 is 16 amino acids. Deletions cut 1 base from V and 0 bases from J, with 10 bases between. CDR3 amino acids: CASSLVLVRSYNEQFF. As DNA, the CDR3 is TGTGCCAGCAGCTTAGTACTTGTGCGCTCCTACAATGAGCAGTTCTTC. The full variable domain, completed using reference TRBV7-9 and TRBJ2-1, is DTGVSQNPRHKITKRGQNVTFRCDPISEHNRLYWYRQTLGQGPEFLTYFQNEAQLEKSRLLSDRFSAERPKGSFSTLEIQRTEQGDSAMYLCASSLVLVRSYNEQFFGPGTRLTVL.

This clone was picked up a small number of times. This chain links TRBV11-1 with TRBJ1-4; D remains ambiguous. V lost 5 bases and J 5 bases, leaving 9 bases between the germline ends. The CDR3 consists of 13 residues. Germline V CDR1 and CDR2: SGHAT, FQDESV (reference sequence). The CDR3 spells CASSLQLNEKLFF. CDR3 nucleotides: TGTGCCAGCAGCCTACAGTTAAATGAAAAACTGTTTTTT.